This TCR beta chain is drawn from a study of blood T cell repertoires in COVID-19. Overall study: Spain, Italy and the United States supplied samples that represented acute and convalescent COVID-19. PBMCs, B-cell-depleted T cells, or T cells provided the cDNA or gDNA that made up the material.

Original analysis: From reference gene primer amplification, estimates of nucleated cell counts were derived. Assay: immunoSEQ multiplex PCR; the TCRdb copy retains only in-frame clones and omits some. Clonal size and the V and J genes are those of that table, whereas D and trimming came from the DNA. The data hold under 200,000 clones, with roughly 80% observed a single time. The CDR3 runs 17 residues. The V gene end was trimmed by 4 bases and the J gene end by 1 base; junction bases not matched to a gene: 8. Enrollees, roughly 18 to 90 years old, lived in 24 US areas. This TCR was sampled from a woman aged 55-69 years who had recovered from COVID-19. Sequenced: PBMCs or T cells enriched from blood (not recorded which). The chain is built from TRBV5-3 and TRBJ1-5; 10 nucleotides agree with TRBD1. TRBV5-3 is filed as an ORF, its function uncertain. This chain's CDR3 is CARSQRDRGLSNQPQHF. The DNA of the CDR3 is TGTGCCAGAAGCCAACGGGACAGGGGTCTGAGCAATCAGCCCCAGCATTTT.